Each of the 24 T cell receptor beta chains below was sequenced from the same sample in a study of T cell responses to AZD1222 COVID-19 vaccine. Clones were sequenced by immunoSEQ multiplex PCR, and TCRdb holds only the in-frame ones, with some missing. The sample holds 120,000 to 150,000 clones, roughly 87% seen once. This sample comprised peripheral blood, obtained 28 days after the second dose of the MenACWY control vaccine. Receptor source: an adult who received the MenACWY meningococcal vaccine as a control.

DNA of the CDR3: TGTGCCAGCATCCCCCCGGAGGGACAGGGGGCGTACCTGGAGACCCAGTACTTC. Translation: CASIPPEGQGAYLETQYF. This sequence joins TRBV7-9 and TRBJ2-5, with 12 bases aligning to TRBD1. V lost 7 bases, J lost 5 bases, and 17 bases stayed unmatched. This CDR3 is 18 amino acids long. Germline V gene sequence: CDR1 SEHNR, CDR2 FQNEAQ (reference sequence).

The chain joins TRBV19 to TRBJ1-4; D is unresolved. V lost 5 bases and J lost 5, with 9 bases in between. Germline CDR1 LNHDA, CDR2 SQIVND (reference sequence). CDR3 size: 13 residues. CDR3 sequence reads: CASSLRGNEKLFF. DNA for the CDR3: TGTGCCAGTAGTCTAAGAGGGAATGAAAAACTGTTTTTT.

The chain joins TRBV29-1 to TRBJ2-7, with 10 nucleotides matching TRBD2. After removal of 5 bases from V and 1 base from J, the junction contained 11 bases not matched to a gene. CDR3 size: 16 residues. Germline lookup yields CDR1 SQVTM and CDR2 ANQGSEA. The DNA for the CDR3 is TGCAGCGTTTACCCACGACTAGCGGGCTCTTCCTACGAGCAGTACTTC. Translating it yields CSVYPRLAGSSYEQYF.

Comment on this clone: The junction shows a germline mismatch at one end, possibly a read error. The rearrangement joins TRBV3-1 (or the pseudogene TRBV3-2) to TRBJ2-2; 9 bases line up with TRBD2. The CDR3 loop spans 15 amino acids. Germline lookup yields CDR1 LGHDT and CDR2 YNNKEL (reference sequence). The CDR3, as DNA: TGTGCCAGCAGCCAGGCTAGCGGGAACCCCGGGGAGCTGTTTTTT. Protein product: CASSQASGNPGELFF.

V is TRBV4-3 and J is TRBJ2-7, with 9 bases identical to TRBD2. From germline, CDR1 is LGHNA and CDR2 YSLEER. The CDR3 runs to 15 residues. The junction had 10 bases not matched to a gene; V was cut back by 5 bases and J by 5 bases. The CDR3 nucleotides are TGCGCCAGCAGCGCGGGAGGGTATTCCGACCACGAGCAGTACTTC. As protein: CASSAGGYSDHEQYF.

The chain employs TRBV19 and TRBJ1-1, with unresolved D. Germline CDR1 and CDR2: LNHDA and SQIVND (reference sequence). The CDR3 is 13 amino acids. The V end lost 3 bases, the J end lost 3 bases, and 8 bases lay between the germline ends. DNA of the CDR3: TGTGCCAGTAGTATTCCATTGGACACTGAAGCTTTCTTT. It translates to CASSIPLDTEAFF.

The chain uses TRBV9 and TRBJ1-5; D unclear. The CDR3 is 15 amino acids. Germline V gives CDR1 SGDLS, CDR2 YYNGEE. Trimming cost V 5 bases and J 5 bases, with 17 bases left between them. The chain's CDR3 is CASSRLAGFHQPQHF. In DNA, the CDR3 is TGTGCCAGCAGTCGGTTAGCGGGTTTTCATCAGCCCCAGCATTTT. Combining the CDR3 with reference TRBV9 and TRBJ1-5 gives the whole variable domain DSGVTQTPKHLITATGQRVTLRCSPRSGDLSVYWYQQSLDQGLQFLIQYYNGEERAKGNILERFSAQQFPDLHSELNLSSLELGDSALYFCASSRLAGFHQPQHFGDGTRLSIL.

V gene TRBV28 combines with J gene TRBJ2-7; perhaps TRBD1 as D (5 bases). The CDR3 has 13 residues. V lost 4 bases and J lost 7, with 14 bases in between. Germline loops: CDR1 MDHEN, CDR2 SYDVKM. DNA of the CDR3: TGTGCCAGCAGTTCCAACAGGAGAGAAGAGCAGTACTTC. This codes for CASSSNRREEQYF.

The rearrangement links TRBV6-6 to TRBJ2-7, with 9 positions matching TRBD1. V lost 5 bases, J lost 7 bases, and 12 bases stayed unmatched. Looked up from germline, CDR1 is MNHNY and CDR2 is SVGAGI (reference sequence). The CDR3 runs 15 residues. Here the CDR3 reads CASSRSGTGLGEQYF. The DNA for the CDR3 is TGTGCCAGCAGTCGATCCGGGACAGGGTTAGGGGAGCAGTACTTC.

This chain links TRBV4-1 with TRBJ2-5, with 8 bases identical to TRBD2. V lost 0 bases, J lost 6 bases, and 15 bases stayed unmatched. Germline assignment: CDR1 MGHRA and CDR2 YSYEKL. The CDR3 loop spans 18 amino acids. The CDR3 sequence is CASSQEGPMTGTRKTQYF. CDR3 nucleotides: TGCGCCAGCAGCCAAGAAGGCCCAATGACCGGGACTAGAAAGACCCAGTACTTC.

This chain joins TRBV24-1 and TRBJ1-2; 9 bases match TRBD1. The trim removed 3 bases at V and 7 bases at J, leaving 11 bases unmatched. Germline V gene lookup returns CDR1 KGHDR and CDR2 SFDVKD. The CDR3 is 16 amino acids. CDR3 amino acids: CATSDPPGTGWGGYTF. The CDR3 region has the DNA TGTGCCACCAGTGATCCCCCCGGGACAGGGTGGGGTGGCTACACCTTC.

This chain uses TRBV16 with TRBJ2-1, with D unclear. The CDR3 loop spans 12 amino acids. Germline CDR1 KGHSY, CDR2 FQNENV. V was shortened by 2 bases and J by 6 bases, with 5 bases between the two germline ends. CDR3 DNA sequence: TGTGCCAGCAGCCAAAATATCAATGAGCAGTTCTTC. Protein product: CASSQNINEQFF.

V and J are TRBV2 and TRBJ1-1, with D perhaps TRBD1 (6 bases). Germline V gene sequence: CDR1 SNHLY, CDR2 FYNNEI. CDR3 length: 15 residues. The V end was cut by 5 bases, the J end by 7 bases, with 20 bases between. CDR3 DNA: TGTGCCAGCAGTCAACAGGGAACCCGTTACCTTGAAGCTTTCTTT. Its translation is CASSQQGTRYLEAFF. Based on the CDR3 plus reference TRBV2 and TRBJ1-1, the full variable domain is EPEVTQTPSHQVTQMGQEVILRCVPISNHLYFYWYRQILGQKVEFLVSFYNNEISEKSEIFDDQFSVERPDGSNFTLKIRSTKLEDSAMYFCASSQQGTRYLEAFFGQGTRLTVV.

V usage is TRBV4-1 and J usage is TRBJ2-1; 10 positions match TRBD2. V lost 4 bases, J lost 1 base, and 7 bases stayed unmatched. This CDR3 has 17 residues. CDR1 and CDR2 from the germline V gene are MGHRA and YSYEKL. CDR3 in amino acids: CASSRVQRGGSYNEQFF. The DNA of the CDR3 is TGCGCCAGCAGCCGAGTTCAGCGGGGGGGGTCCTACAATGAGCAGTTCTTC.

A note on this clone: Germline and junction disagree at one end, which may indicate a read error. The chain carries TRBV11-2 and TRBJ2-3; no reliable D call. The CDR3 length is 15 residues. CDR1 is SGHAT, CDR2 FQNNGV, per germline. The CDR3 protein is CASSIDTVSTDTQYF. In DNA, the CDR3 is TGTGCCAGCAGCATAGACACAGTAAGCACAGATACGCAGTATTTT.

This sequence joins TRBV5-6 and TRBJ1-1; the match to TRBD1 covers 9 bases. The length of the CDR3 is 15 residues. CDR1 is SGHDT and CDR2 is YYEEEE in the germline V gene. V trimming: 4 bases; J trimming: 1 base; junction bases outside the gene matches: 5. The CDR3 sequence is CASSKTTGGNTEAFF. CDR3 coding DNA: TGTGCCAGCAGCAAGACGACAGGGGGGAACACTGAAGCTTTCTTT.

The J gene is TRBJ2-3, the V gene TRBV19; 8 bases are shared with TRBD2. Losses at the gene ends were 4 bases for V and 2 bases for J; bases not matched to a gene: 8. Germline V gene sequence: CDR1 LNHDA, CDR2 SQIVND (reference sequence). There are 16 residues in the CDR3. The CDR3 region is CASSSAGTSPTDTQYF. CDR3 bases: TGTGCCAGTAGTAGCGCCGGGACTAGTCCCACAGATACGCAGTATTTT.

The chain has TRBV4-3 and TRBJ2-1; D not resolved. CDR3 size: 13 residues. Trimming removed 4 bases at V and 6 bases at J, with 10 bases between. Germline V gives CDR1 LGHNA, CDR2 YSLEER. The CDR3 protein is CASSPLVFNEQFF. For the CDR3, the DNA is TGCGCCAGCAGCCCTTTAGTTTTCAATGAGCAGTTCTTC.

This clone was seen once. The CDR3, as DNA: TGTGCCAGCAGGTCTAGCGGGAGCGACGAGCAGTACTTC. The encoded protein is CASRSSGSDEQYF. This chain uses TRBV11-3 with TRBJ2-7; 10 nucleotides line up with TRBD2. The ends lost 6 bases at V and 5 bases at J; junction bases unmatched: 4. The V gene's germline CDR1 is SGHNT and CDR2 YENEEA. This CDR3 comprises 13 residues.

CDR3 nucleotides: TGTGCCAGCAGCTTAGCGGGAGGGCGGGTCGAGCAGTACTTC. This codes for CASSLAGGRVEQYF. V is TRBV7-2 and J is TRBJ2-7, with 7 bases that match TRBD2. This CDR3 is built from 14 residues. Looked up from germline, CDR1 is SGHTA and CDR2 is FQGNSA. The junction had 5 bases not matched to a gene; V was cut back by 0 bases and J by 6 bases.

The rearrangement uses TRBV6-2 or TRBV6-3 and TRBJ2-1; no clear D gene. CDR1 and CDR2 from the germline V gene are MNHEY and SVGEGT. There are 14 residues in the CDR3. V was clipped by 0 bases and J by 4 bases, with 7 bases between them. CDR3 coding DNA: TGTGCCAGCAGTTACTCTGCCGGGTACAATGAGCAGTTCTTC. Residues: CASSYSAGYNEQFF.

This rearrangement joins TRBV4-1 to TRBJ2-4; weak D call: TRBD2 (6 bases). The CDR3 runs 15 residues. CDR1 MGHRA and CDR2 YSYEKL come from the germline V gene. V lost 1 base and J lost 9, with 16 bases in between. CDR3 coding DNA: TGCGCCAGCAGCCAAGTTGGCGGGGCTGGGGGCATTCAGTACTTC. Its protein product is CASSQVGGAGGIQYF.

This chain connects TRBV5-1 to TRBJ2-7; 8 nucleotides match TRBD1. Losses at the gene ends were 4 bases for V and 5 bases for J; bases not matched to a gene: 5. This CDR3 contains 13 residues. CDR1 is SGHRS, CDR2 YFSETQ, per germline. CDR3 residues: CASSKDRVDEQYF. CDR3 DNA sequence: TGCGCCAGCAGCAAGGACAGGGTGGACGAGCAGTACTTC.

The chain recombines TRBV6-6 with TRBJ1-2; 10 bases fit TRBD1. The length of the CDR3 is 14 residues. Germline trimming cut 4 bases from V and 2 bases from J; bases unmatched to any gene: 1. CDR1 is MNHNY, CDR2 SVGAGI, per germline (reference sequence). The CDR3 DNA sequence: TGTGCCAGCAGTTGGGGACAGGGGAACTATGGCTACACCTTC. It encodes CASSWGQGNYGYTF.